The present TCR beta chain was sequenced within a study of T-cell reconstitution after alpha-beta-depleted transplantation in children. General study points: Once a year had passed after transplant, T-cell counts and diversity came mostly from newly produced T cells. Reportedly, roughly two months post-transplant, alpha-beta T cells arose from several hundred expanded graft clones. The origin of high day-60 TCRbeta diversity in some patients lay in surviving recipient T cells and thymic progenitors.

Unique molecular identifiers featured in how the TCRbeta library was prepared. TCRdb analysed the PCR reads with MiXCR anew, one entry per CDR3 protein. Seen here are more than 15,000 distinct CDR3 sequences, about 8% observed once, and the top ten hold 36%. This CDR3 region has 15 residues. V was pared by 2 bases and J by 3 bases, with 13 bases between. The germline V gene encodes CDR1 SGHRS and CDR2 YFSETQ. This clonotype was observed many times. The antigen is unknown. The specimen comprised PBMCs, mostly from graft donor cells, sampled 60 days after TCRalphabeta/CD19-depleted stem cell transplant. The receptor was isolated from a boy younger than two who had a stem cell transplant for Wiskott-Aldrich syndrome, so the T cells may come from the graft donor. The V gene is TRBV5-1, the J gene TRBJ2-3, with D possibly matching TRBD2 (6 bases). The CDR3 protein is CASSLTGTRTDTQYF. The CDR3 nucleotides read TGCGCCAGCAGCTTAACCGGGACTCGAACAGATACGCAGTATTTT.